The 8 T cell receptor beta chains below all came from one sample that was sequenced in a study of patients and donors after allogeneic stem cell transplantation. MiXCR, run by TCRdb on the RT-PCR reads, gives a single entry per CDR3 protein. Of about a million distinct CDR3 sequences listed, roughly 17% are singletons. Material: blood, either unsorted or a sorted T cell fraction (not recorded which). Receptor source: a human donor who was either an allogeneic HSCT recipient or a stem cell or donor lymphocyte infusion donor (not recorded which). It is not recorded whose cells these are; they may come from a transplant donor.

V usage is TRBV9 and J usage is TRBJ2-5; 9 nucleotides agree with TRBD2. CDR1 SGDLS and CDR2 YYNGEE come from the germline V gene. J was trimmed by 9 bases and V by 0 bases; bases with no gene match: 12. The CDR3 runs to 16 residues. Written as DNA, the CDR3 is TGTGCCAGCAGCGTAGTAAGACTAGCGGCCGTCGGATCCCAGTACTTC. This translates into CASSVVRLAAVGSQYF.

To note about this clonotype: A read error may produce the germline difference seen at one junction end. This sequence joins TRBV13 and TRBJ1-2, with TRBD1 identical over 7 bases. CDR3 length equals 11 residues. In germline, CDR1 is PRHDT, CDR2 FYEKMQ (reference sequence). CDR3 residues: CASSETDRTDF. CDR3 DNA sequence: TGTGCCAGCAGCGAAACGGACAGGACTGACTTC.

This sequence joins TRBV30 and TRBJ1-6; 8 positions match TRBD1. Germline V gene sequence: CDR1 GTSNPN, CDR2 SVGIG (reference sequence). This CDR3 region has 14 residues. Germline trimming cut 0 bases from V and 10 bases from J; bases unmatched to any gene: 5. CDR3: CAWSVQGVGSPLHF. The DNA for the CDR3 is TGTGCCTGGAGTGTACAGGGGGTGGGATCACCCCTCCACTTT.

This chain connects TRBV11-2 to TRBJ2-3, with 11 bases aligning to TRBD2. V was clipped by 5 bases and J by 0 bases; unmatched bases: 16. Germline V gene sequence: CDR1 SGHAT, CDR2 FQNNGV. This CDR3 spans 20 amino acids. CDR3 sequence: CASSLRLAGSRGASTDTQYF. CDR3 coding DNA: TGTGCCAGCAGCCTTCGACTAGCGGGATCCAGAGGGGCGAGCACAGATACGCAGTATTTT.

This clonotype showed up just a few times. J is TRBJ2-1 and V is TRBV9, with a weak D call TRBD2 (6 bases). The germline CDR1 and CDR2 sequences are SGDLS and YYNGEE. V lost 0 bases to trimming and J lost 15 bases, with 22 bases between them. The CDR3 extends over 15 amino acids. The CDR3 is CASSVAGEASEVRFF. For the CDR3, the DNA is TGTGCCAGCAGCGTAGCGGGGGAGGCGTCCGAGGTGCGGTTCTTC.

This clonotype was detected only a few times. The chain is built from TRBV20-1 and TRBJ2-3, with 10 bases aligning to TRBD2. The germline gives CDR1 DFQATT, CDR2 SNEGSKA (reference sequence). There are 16 residues in the CDR3. Germline trimming cut 6 bases from V and 7 bases from J; bases unmatched to any gene: 16. The CDR3 reads CSAASGRASLRYTQYF. The CDR3 DNA reads TGCAGTGCAGCCAGCGGGAGGGCCTCCCTTAGGTATACGCAGTATTTT.

This clonotype occurred a few times. The CDR3 DNA reads TGCAGTGCTAGAGATCCCGGGCACCGGACAGGGGGCGACTATGGCTACACCTTC. This codes for CSARDPGHRTGGDYGYTF. This chain uses TRBV20-1 with TRBJ1-2; the match to TRBD1 covers 11 bases. The V segment lost 0 bases and the J segment 3 bases; nucleotides outside the gene matches: 12. The CDR3 loop spans 18 amino acids. Germline CDR1 and CDR2: DFQATT and SNEGSKA (reference sequence).

This clonotype was observed a handful of times. This rearrangement joins TRBV5-4 to TRBJ2-4; D gene unclear. V shed 6 bases and J shed 0 bases, with 13 bases lying between them. The CDR3 sequence is 15 residues long. Germline V gives CDR1 SGHNT, CDR2 YYREEE (reference sequence). The CDR3 nucleotides read TGTGCCAGCACCTCGGGTCCCCTAGCCAAAAACATTCAGTACTTC. It is translated as CASTSGPLAKNIQYF.